One T cell receptor beta chain is described in this entry. Trimming shortened V by 3 bases and J by 4 bases, and 6 bases separated the two germline ends. The germline gives CDR1 SEHNR, CDR2 FQNEAQ (reference sequence). The length of the CDR3 is 13 residues. The data were obtained in a study of T cell changes during pregnancy in multiple sclerosis. Using immunoSEQ multiplex PCR, the repertoire was profiled, and TCRdb retains in-frame clones only, with some absent. The data contain 75,000 to 100,000 clones, 90% to 95% of them singletons. The TCR was taken from a female donor in good health, enrolled as a control in a pregnancy study. The rearrangement uses TRBV7-9 and TRBJ1-4; D unclear. Specimen: peripheral blood, collected after pregnancy. Here the CDR3 reads CASSFAGNEKLFF. The CDR3 DNA is TGTGCCAGCAGCTTTGCCGGTAATGAAAAACTGTTTTTT.